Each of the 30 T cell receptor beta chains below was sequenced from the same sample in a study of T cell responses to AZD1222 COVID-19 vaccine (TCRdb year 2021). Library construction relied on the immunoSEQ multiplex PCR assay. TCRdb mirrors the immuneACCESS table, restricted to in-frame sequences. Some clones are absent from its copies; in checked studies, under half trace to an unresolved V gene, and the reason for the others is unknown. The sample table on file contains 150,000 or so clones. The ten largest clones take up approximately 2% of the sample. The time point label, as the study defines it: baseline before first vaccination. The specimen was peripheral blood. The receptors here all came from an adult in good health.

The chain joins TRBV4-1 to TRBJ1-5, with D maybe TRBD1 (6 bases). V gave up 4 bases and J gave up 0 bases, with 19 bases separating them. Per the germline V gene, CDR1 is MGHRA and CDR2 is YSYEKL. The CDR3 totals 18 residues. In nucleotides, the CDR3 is TGCGCCAGCAGCCTTCAAACCGGGACAATGATTAGCAATCAGCCCCAGCATTTT. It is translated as CASSLQTGTMISNQPQHF.

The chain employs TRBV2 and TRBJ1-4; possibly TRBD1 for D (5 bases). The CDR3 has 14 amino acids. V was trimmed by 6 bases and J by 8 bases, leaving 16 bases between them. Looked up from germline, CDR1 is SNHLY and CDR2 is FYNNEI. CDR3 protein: CASRGGARVEKLFF. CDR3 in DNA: TGTGCCAGCAGGGGCGGGGCCAGAGTGGAAAAACTGTTTTTT.

CDR3 sequence (DNA): TGTGCCAGCAGCTTATCCAGCACCAATTCACCCCTCCACTTT. This gives the protein CASSLSSTNSPLHF. The chain uses TRBV7-3 and TRBJ1-6; no definite D call. The length of the CDR3 is 14 residues. CDR1 and CDR2 (germline): SGHTA, FQGTGA. V shed 2 bases and J shed 7 bases, with 9 bases lying between them.

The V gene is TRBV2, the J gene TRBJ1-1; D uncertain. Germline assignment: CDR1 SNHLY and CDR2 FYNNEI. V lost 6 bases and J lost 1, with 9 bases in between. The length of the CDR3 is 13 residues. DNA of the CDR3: TGTGCCAGCAGGGCCTTGGGGAACACTGAAGCTTTCTTT. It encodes CASRALGNTEAFF.

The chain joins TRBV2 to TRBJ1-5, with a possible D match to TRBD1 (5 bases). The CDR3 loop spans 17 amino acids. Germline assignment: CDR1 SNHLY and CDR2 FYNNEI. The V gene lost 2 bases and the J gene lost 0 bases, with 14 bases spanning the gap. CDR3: CASSESQGPYSNQPQHF. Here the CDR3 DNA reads TGTGCCAGCAGTGAATCGCAGGGCCCATATAGCAATCAGCCCCAGCATTTT.

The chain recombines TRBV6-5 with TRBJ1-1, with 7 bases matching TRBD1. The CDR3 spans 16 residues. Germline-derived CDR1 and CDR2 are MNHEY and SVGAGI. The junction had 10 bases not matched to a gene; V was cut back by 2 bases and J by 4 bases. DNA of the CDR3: TGTGCCAGCAGTTACGCTCCACGGACAGGCTCCACTGAAGCTTTCTTT. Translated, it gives CASSYAPRTGSTEAFF.

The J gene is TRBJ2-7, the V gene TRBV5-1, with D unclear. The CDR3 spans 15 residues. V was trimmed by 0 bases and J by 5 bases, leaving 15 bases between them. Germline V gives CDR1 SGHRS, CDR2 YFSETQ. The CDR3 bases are TGCGCCAGCAGCTTGGATGGCGCGCCTATCAACGAGCAGTACTTC. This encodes CASSLDGAPINEQYF.

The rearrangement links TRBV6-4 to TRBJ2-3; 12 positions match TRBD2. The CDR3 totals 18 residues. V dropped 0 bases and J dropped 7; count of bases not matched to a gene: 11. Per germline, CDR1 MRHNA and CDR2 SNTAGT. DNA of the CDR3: TGTGCCAGCAGTGACTCGACGACTAGCGGGGGCCCCCTATATACGCAGTATTTT. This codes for CASSDSTTSGGPLYTQYF.

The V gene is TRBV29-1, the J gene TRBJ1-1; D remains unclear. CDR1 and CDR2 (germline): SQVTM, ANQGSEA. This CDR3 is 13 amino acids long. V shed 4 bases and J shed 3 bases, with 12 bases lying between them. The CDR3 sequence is CSVGWRADTEAFF. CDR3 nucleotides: TGCAGCGTTGGTTGGAGGGCAGACACTGAAGCTTTCTTT.

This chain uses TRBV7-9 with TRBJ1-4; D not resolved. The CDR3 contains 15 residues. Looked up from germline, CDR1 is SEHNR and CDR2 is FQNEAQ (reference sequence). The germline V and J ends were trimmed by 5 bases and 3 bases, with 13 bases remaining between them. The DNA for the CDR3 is TGTGCCAGCAGCCCCCCCGGGAGAGCTAATGAAAAACTGTTTTTT. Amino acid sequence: CASSPPGRANEKLFF.

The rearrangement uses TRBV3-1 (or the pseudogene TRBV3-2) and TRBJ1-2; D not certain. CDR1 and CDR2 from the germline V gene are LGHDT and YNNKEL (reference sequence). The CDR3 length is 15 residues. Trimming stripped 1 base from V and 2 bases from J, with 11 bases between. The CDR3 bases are TGTGCCAGCAGCCAAGGTTGGCAGTCGAACTATGGCTACACCTTC. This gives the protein CASSQGWQSNYGYTF.

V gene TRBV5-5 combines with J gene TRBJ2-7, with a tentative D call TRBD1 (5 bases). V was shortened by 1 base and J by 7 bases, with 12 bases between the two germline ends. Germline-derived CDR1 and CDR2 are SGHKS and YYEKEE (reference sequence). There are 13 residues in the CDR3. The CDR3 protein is CASSLFGAGEQYF. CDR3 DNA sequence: TGTGCCAGCAGCTTGTTTGGGGCCGGGGAGCAGTACTTC.

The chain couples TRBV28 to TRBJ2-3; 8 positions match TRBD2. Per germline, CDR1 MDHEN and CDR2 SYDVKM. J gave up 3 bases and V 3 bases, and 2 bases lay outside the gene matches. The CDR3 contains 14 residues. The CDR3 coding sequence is TGTGCCAGCAGTTTTTCGGGGGGGACAGATACGCAGTATTTT. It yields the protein CASSFSGGTDTQYF.

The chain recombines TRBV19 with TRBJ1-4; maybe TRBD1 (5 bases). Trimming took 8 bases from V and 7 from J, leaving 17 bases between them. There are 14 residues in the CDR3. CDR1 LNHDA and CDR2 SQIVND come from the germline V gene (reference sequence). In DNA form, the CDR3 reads TGTGCCAGTTCTCCCCAGGGTCCTACTGAAAAACTGTTTTTT. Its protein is CASSPQGPTEKLFF.

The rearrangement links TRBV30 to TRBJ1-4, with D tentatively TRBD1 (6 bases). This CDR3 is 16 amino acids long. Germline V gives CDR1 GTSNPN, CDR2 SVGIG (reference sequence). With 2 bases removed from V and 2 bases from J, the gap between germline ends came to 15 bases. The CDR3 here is CAWSTGGSRTNEKLFF. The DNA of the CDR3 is TGTGCCTGGAGTACGGGGGGCTCGCGGACTAATGAAAAACTGTTTTTT.

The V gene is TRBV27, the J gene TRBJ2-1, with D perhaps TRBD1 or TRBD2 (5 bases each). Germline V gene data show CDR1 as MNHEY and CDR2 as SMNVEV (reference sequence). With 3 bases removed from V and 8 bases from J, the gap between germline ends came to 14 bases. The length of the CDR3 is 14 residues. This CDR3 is CASSFFGGSDEQFF. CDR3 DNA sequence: TGTGCCAGCAGTTTTTTTGGGGGAAGCGATGAGCAGTTCTTC.

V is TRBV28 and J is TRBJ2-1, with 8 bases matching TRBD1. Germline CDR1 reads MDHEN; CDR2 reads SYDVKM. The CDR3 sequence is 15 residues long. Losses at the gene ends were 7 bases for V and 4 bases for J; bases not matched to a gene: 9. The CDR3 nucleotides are TGTGCCAGCATAAAGCAGGGGGCGAGATACAATGAGCAGTTCTTC. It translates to CASIKQGARYNEQFF.

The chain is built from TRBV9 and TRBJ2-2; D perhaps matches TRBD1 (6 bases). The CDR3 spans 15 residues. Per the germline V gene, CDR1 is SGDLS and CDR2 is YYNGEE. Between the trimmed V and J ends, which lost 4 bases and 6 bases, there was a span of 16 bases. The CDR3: CASSPSGEVAGELFF. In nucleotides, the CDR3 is TGTGCCAGCAGCCCCTCAGGGGAAGTAGCCGGGGAGCTGTTTTTT.

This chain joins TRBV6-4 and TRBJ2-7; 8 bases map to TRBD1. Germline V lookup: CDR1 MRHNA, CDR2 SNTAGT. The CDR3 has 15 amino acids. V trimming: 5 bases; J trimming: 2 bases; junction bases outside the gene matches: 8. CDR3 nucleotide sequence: TGTGCCAGCAGTCCTTTGGACAGGGTTACCTACGAGCAGTACTTC. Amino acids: CASSPLDRVTYEQYF.

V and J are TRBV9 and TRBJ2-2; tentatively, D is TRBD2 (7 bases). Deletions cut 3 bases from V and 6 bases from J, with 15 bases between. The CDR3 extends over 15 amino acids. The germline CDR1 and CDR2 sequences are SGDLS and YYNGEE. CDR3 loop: CASSGRRGGAGELFF. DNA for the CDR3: TGTGCCAGCAGCGGCCGGAGGGGGGGGGCCGGGGAGCTGTTTTTT.

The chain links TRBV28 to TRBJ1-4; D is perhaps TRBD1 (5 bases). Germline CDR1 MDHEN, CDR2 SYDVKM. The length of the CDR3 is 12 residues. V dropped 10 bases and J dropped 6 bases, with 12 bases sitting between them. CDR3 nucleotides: TGTGCCATCGCAGGACACGATGAAAAACTGTTTTTT. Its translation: CAIAGHDEKLFF.

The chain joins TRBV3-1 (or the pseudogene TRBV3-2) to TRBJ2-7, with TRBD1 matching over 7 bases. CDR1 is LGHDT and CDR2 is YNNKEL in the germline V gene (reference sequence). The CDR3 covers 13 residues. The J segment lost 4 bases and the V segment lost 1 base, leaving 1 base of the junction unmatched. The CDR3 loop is CASSQVQGYEQYF. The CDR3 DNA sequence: TGTGCCAGCAGCCAAGTACAGGGGTACGAGCAGTACTTC.

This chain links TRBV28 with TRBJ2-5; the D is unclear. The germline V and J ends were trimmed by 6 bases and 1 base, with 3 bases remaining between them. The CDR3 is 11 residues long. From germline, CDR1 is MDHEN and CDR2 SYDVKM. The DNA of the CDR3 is TGTGCCAGCAGCTCCCAAGAGACCCAGTACTTC. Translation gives CASSSQETQYF.

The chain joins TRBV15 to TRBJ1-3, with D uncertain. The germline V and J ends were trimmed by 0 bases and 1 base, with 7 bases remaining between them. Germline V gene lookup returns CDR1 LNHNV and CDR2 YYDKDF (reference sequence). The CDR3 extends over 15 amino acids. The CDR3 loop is CATSRDNLSGNTIYF. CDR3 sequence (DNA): TGTGCCACCAGCAGAGATAACTTATCTGGAAACACCATATATTTT.

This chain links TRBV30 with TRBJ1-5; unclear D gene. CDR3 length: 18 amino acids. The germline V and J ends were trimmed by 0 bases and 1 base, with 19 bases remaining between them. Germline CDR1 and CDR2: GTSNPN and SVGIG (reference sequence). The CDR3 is CAWSVGIVSSPSNQPQHF. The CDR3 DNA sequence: TGTGCCTGGAGTGTCGGGATTGTTTCGAGCCCAAGCAATCAGCCCCAGCATTTT. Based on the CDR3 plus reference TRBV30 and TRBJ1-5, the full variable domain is SQTIHQWPATLVQPVGSPLSLECTVEGTSNPNLYWYRQAAGRGLQLLFYSVGIGQISSEVPQNLSASRPQDRQFILSSKKLLLSDSGFYLCAWSVGIVSSPSNQPQHFGDGTRLSIL.

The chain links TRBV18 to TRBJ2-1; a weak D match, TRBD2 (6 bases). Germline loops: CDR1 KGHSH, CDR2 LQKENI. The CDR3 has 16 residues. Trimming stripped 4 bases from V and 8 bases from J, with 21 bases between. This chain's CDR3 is CASSLTPLAGQYEQFF. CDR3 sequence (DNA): TGTGCCAGCTCACTCACCCCTCTGGCGGGGCAATATGAGCAGTTCTTC.

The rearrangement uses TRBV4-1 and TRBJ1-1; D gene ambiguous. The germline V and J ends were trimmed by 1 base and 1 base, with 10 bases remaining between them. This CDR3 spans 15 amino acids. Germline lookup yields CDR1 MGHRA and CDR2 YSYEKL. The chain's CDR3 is CASSQAAQRNTEAFF. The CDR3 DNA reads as TGCGCCAGCAGCCAAGCGGCACAGAGGAACACTGAAGCTTTCTTT.

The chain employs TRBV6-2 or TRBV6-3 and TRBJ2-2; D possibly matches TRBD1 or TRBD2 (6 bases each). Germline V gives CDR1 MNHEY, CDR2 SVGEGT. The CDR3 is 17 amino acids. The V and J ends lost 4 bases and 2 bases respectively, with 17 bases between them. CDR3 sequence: CASSWTLRGRNTGELFF. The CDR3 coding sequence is TGTGCCAGCAGTTGGACACTTCGGGGGCGAAACACCGGGGAGCTGTTTTTT.

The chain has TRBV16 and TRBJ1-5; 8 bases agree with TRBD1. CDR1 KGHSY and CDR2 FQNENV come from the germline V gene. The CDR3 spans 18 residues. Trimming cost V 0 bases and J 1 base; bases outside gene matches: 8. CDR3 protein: CASSQSYDRGWSNQPQHF. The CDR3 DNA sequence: TGTGCCAGCAGCCAATCTTACGACAGGGGATGGAGCAATCAGCCCCAGCATTTT.

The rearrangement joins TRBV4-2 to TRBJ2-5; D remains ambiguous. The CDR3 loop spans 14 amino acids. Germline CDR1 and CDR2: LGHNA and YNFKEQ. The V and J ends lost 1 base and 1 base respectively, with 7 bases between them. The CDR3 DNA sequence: TGTGCCAGCAGCCAAGGTGGGTCCCAAGAGACCCAGTACTTC. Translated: CASSQGGSQETQYF.